Below, 28 T cell receptor beta chains from the same sample are listed, as sequenced in a study of regulatory T cells in long-lasting Graves disease (dated by TCRdb to the early 2020s). The intended sense of this specimen's time point label: newly diagnosed GD, antithyroid drugs for less than 3 months. For both TCR sequencing and RNA sequencing, RNA was extracted from PBMCs in TRIzol. Receptor amplification or capture employed multiplex PCR. The sequencer was an Illumina HiSeq 4000. iRepertoire HTBI primers and Arm-PCR amplification of CDR3 regions were used to construct TCR beta libraries. TCRdb ran its own pipeline on the public reads, namely fastp trimming at Q25 and MiXCR clone calling, and kept in-frame beta chains. Under each unique CDR3 protein, matching rows form one entry showing the most common genes and DNA. The sample records almost 450,000 distinct CDR3 sequences, about a sixth of which are singletons. Roughly 10% of the sample lies in the top ten.

The same data also contributed to another study, on T cells in Graves' hyperthyroidism and ophthalmopathy.

The sequences come from peripheral blood mononuclear cells (PBMCs), collected at new diagnosis, from a patient treated with antithyroid drugs. The receptors stem from a woman aged 30 to 39 with Graves disease. Donor details come from another sample of the same person, matched by shared clones.

This chain uses TRBV19 with TRBJ1-2; D is perhaps TRBD1 (6 bases). V was clipped by 3 bases and J by 7 bases, with 12 bases between them. From germline, CDR1 is LNHDA and CDR2 SQIVND (reference sequence). The CDR3 spans 13 residues. CDR3 nucleotides: TGTGCCAGTAGTATCGTACAGGGTGGTGGCTACACCTTC. Encoded protein: CASSIVQGGGYTF.

This clonotype was detected many times. The rearrangement joins TRBV3-1 to TRBJ2-4; D is perhaps TRBD1 or TRBD2 (6 bases each). Germline assignment: CDR1 LGHDT and CDR2 YNNKEL (reference sequence). The CDR3 length is 14 residues. The ends were cut back, 5 bases at V and 7 bases at J, with 15 bases in the middle. Here the CDR3 DNA reads TGTGCCAGCAGCGAGGGGGGCAGCTTTAACATTCAGTACTTC. Translation gives CASSEGGSFNIQYF.

This chain links TRBV12-3 or TRBV12-4 with TRBJ1-1, with 10 positions matching TRBD1. V lost 7 bases to trimming and J lost 6 bases; unmatched junction nucleotides: 8. CDR3 length: 14 amino acids. The CDR3 DNA sequence: TGTGCCAGCACCCAGACAGGGGGCGTATCTGAAGCTTTCTTT. Its protein product is CASTQTGGVSEAFF.

This clonotype has a count of ten or more. CDR3: CASSPGDGLANTEAFF. CDR3 DNA: TGTGCCAGCTCACCCGGGGACGGGTTGGCGAACACTGAAGCTTTCTTT. The chain carries TRBV18 and TRBJ1-1; D possibly corresponds to TRBD1 (5 bases). The CDR3 runs 16 residues. Trimming took 3 bases from V and 1 from J, leaving 15 bases between them. Germline values: CDR1 KGHSH, CDR2 LQKENI.

This clonotype was seen more than once but under ten times. The CDR3 loop reads CASNIGGWQMNTEAFF. Written as DNA, the CDR3 is TGTGCCAGCAACATCGGGGGGTGGCAGATGAACACTGAAGCTTTCTTT. The V gene is TRBV7-9, the J gene TRBJ1-1; D perhaps matches TRBD1 (5 bases). This CDR3 is built from 16 residues. Trimming left V 7 bases short and J 0 bases short, with 18 bases between. CDR1 and CDR2 (germline): SEHNR, FQNEAQ (reference sequence). Filled out from reference TRBV7-9 and TRBJ1-1, the complete variable domain reads DTGVSQNPRHKITKRGQNVTFRCDPISEHNRLYWYRQTLGQGPEFLTYFQNEAQLEKSRLLSDRFSAERPKGSFSTLEIQRTEQGDSAMYLCASNIGGWQMNTEAFFGQGTRLTVV.

The table lists this clonotype with many counts. The J gene is TRBJ1-1, the V gene TRBV6-1; D might be TRBD1 (5 bases). CDR1 and CDR2 from the germline V gene are MNHNS and SASEGT. The CDR3 sequence is 12 residues long. With 8 bases removed from V and 4 bases from J, the gap between germline ends came to 11 bases. The CDR3 DNA follows: TGTGCCAGCGGCCGGGGCGGCACTGAAGCTTTCTTT. As protein: CASGRGGTEAFF.

The chain uses TRBV12-3 or TRBV12-4 and TRBJ1-5; the match to TRBD1 covers 11 bases. CDR3 size: 16 residues. V lost 4 bases, J lost 1 base, and 3 bases stayed unmatched. The CDR3 loop is CASSWGDRGSNQPQHF. The CDR3 DNA reads as TGTGCCAGCAGTTGGGGGGACAGGGGGAGCAATCAGCCCCAGCATTTT.

Many counts were recorded for this clonotype. The chain carries TRBV11-2 and TRBJ1-2; perhaps TRBD1 as D (5 bases). The CDR3 is 15 residues long. Germline V gene lookup returns CDR1 SGHAT and CDR2 FQNNGV. Trimming left V 4 bases short and J 0 bases short, with 12 bases between. CDR3 nucleotide sequence: TGTGCCAGCAGCTGGACTCAGGGAGCTAACTATGGCTACACCTTC. Residues: CASSWTQGANYGYTF.

This clonotype appeared many times. The chain is built from TRBV11-2 and TRBJ1-6; D possibly corresponds to TRBD1 (5 bases). Germline CDR1 is SGHAT and CDR2 is FQNNGV. V gave up 5 bases and J gave up 5 bases, with 13 bases separating them. The CDR3 is made up of 15 amino acids. The CDR3 sequence: CASSPSGPNNSPLHF. In DNA form, the CDR3 reads TGTGCCAGCAGCCCGTCGGGACCCAATAATTCACCCCTCCACTTT.

V gene TRBV5-1 combines with J gene TRBJ1-6; no reliable D call. Germline CDR1 SGHRS, CDR2 YFSETQ. Trimming stripped 0 bases from V and 10 bases from J, with 14 bases between. The CDR3 totals 15 residues. This CDR3 is CASSLDSKAISPLHF. The CDR3 DNA follows: TGCGCCAGCAGCTTGGATTCCAAAGCCATCTCACCCCTCCACTTT.

This clonotype was detected ten times or more. The rearrangement links TRBV5-1 to TRBJ2-5; TRBD2 is a possible D gene (6 bases). CDR1 is SGHRS, CDR2 YFSETQ, per germline. Trimming took off 0 bases at V and 5 bases at J, with 14 bases between the two ends. The CDR3 has 15 amino acids. CDR3 loop: CASSLALADSETQYF. The CDR3 coding sequence is TGCGCCAGCAGCTTGGCATTAGCGGATAGTGAGACCCAGTACTTC.

The chain employs TRBV7-6 and TRBJ2-1, with a tentative D call TRBD2 (6 bases). Germline V CDR1 and CDR2: SGHVS, FNYEAQ. V lost 1 base and J lost 5, with 12 bases in between. The CDR3 contains 15 residues. The CDR3 loop is CASSLEGGQDNEQFF. DNA of the CDR3: TGTGCCAGCAGCTTAGAGGGAGGACAAGACAATGAGCAGTTCTTC.

The rearrangement joins TRBV19 to TRBJ1-5; D is undetermined. Germline V gives CDR1 LNHDA, CDR2 SQIVND (reference sequence). CDR3 length: 15 amino acids. The germline V and J ends were trimmed by 3 bases and 0 bases, with 9 bases remaining between them. In nucleotides, the CDR3 is TGTGCCAGTAGTATCGCCCGATATAGCAATCAGCCCCAGCATTTT. It encodes CASSIARYSNQPQHF.

The rearrangement links TRBV29-1 to TRBJ1-2; 10 bases are a match to TRBD1. The germline V gene has CDR1 SQVTM and CDR2 ANQGSEA. The CDR3 length is 16 residues. Germline trimming cut 2 bases from V and 3 bases from J; bases unmatched to any gene: 9. The CDR3 protein is CSVEYDTDRGDYGYTF. The CDR3 DNA reads TGCAGCGTTGAATATGATACGGACAGGGGGGACTATGGCTACACCTTC.

This clonotype has just a few counts. V and J are TRBV11-3 and TRBJ1-1; no reliable D call. The CDR3 contains 16 residues. Trimming stripped 6 bases from V and 3 bases from J, with 20 bases between. The germline V gene has CDR1 SGHNT and CDR2 YENEEA. CDR3 sequence (DNA): TGTGCCAGCAGTCCGGCCCCCGGCCTTTTTTACACTGAAGCTTTCTTT. It specifies CASSPAPGLFYTEAFF.

This clonotype was seen many times. The rearrangement uses TRBV7-9 and TRBJ2-1, with 13 nucleotides matching TRBD2. V lost 4 bases and J lost 9; bases outside the gene matches: 9. The CDR3 extends over 16 amino acids. Germline V lookup: CDR1 SEHNR, CDR2 FQNEAQ (reference sequence). The CDR3: CASSSGGGLAGREQFF. The CDR3 DNA is TGTGCCAGCAGCTCGGGGGGGGGACTAGCGGGACGTGAGCAGTTCTTC. Full variable domain (missing parts from reference TRBV7-9 and TRBJ2-1): DTGVSQNPRHKITKRGQNVTFRCDPISEHNRLYWYRQTLGQGPEFLTYFQNEAQLEKSRLLSDRFSAERPKGSFSTLEIQRTEQGDSAMYLCASSSGGGLAGREQFFGPGTRLTVL.

The rearrangement uses TRBV2 and TRBJ2-7; maybe TRBD1 (6 bases). Trimming stripped 4 bases from V and 7 bases from J, with 17 bases between. The CDR3 covers 14 residues. Germline CDR1 SNHLY, CDR2 FYNNEI. Written as DNA, the CDR3 is TGTGCCAGCAGTGCCCAGGGGCCGTTTCTGGAGCAGTACTTC. This encodes CASSAQGPFLEQYF.

The rearrangement joins TRBV4-3 to TRBJ2-3; the match to TRBD2 covers 8 bases. The CDR3 sequence is 15 residues long. Germline V gene lookup returns CDR1 LGHNA and CDR2 YSLEER. Germline trimming cut 1 base from V and 4 bases from J; bases unmatched to any gene: 4. CDR3 protein: CASSQASGSADTQYF. DNA for the CDR3: TGCGCCAGCAGCCAAGCAAGCGGGAGTGCAGATACGCAGTATTTT.

This clonotype was seen ten or more times. This sequence joins TRBV4-1 and TRBJ2-1, with 12 nucleotides matching TRBD2. The CDR3 sequence is 18 residues long. The germline CDR1 and CDR2 sequences are MGHRA and YSYEKL. After removal of 3 bases from V and 1 base from J, the junction contained 7 bases not matched to a gene. CDR3 in amino acids: CASSQLAGGPRSYNEQFF. DNA for the CDR3: TGCGCCAGCAGCCAGCTAGCGGGAGGGCCTCGGTCCTACAATGAGCAGTTCTTC.

This clonotype was observed at least ten times. This chain joins TRBV7-8 and TRBJ2-7, with 9 bases identical to TRBD2. Germline CDR1 SGHVS, CDR2 FQNEAQ. Trimming cost V 5 bases and J 2 bases; bases outside gene matches: 7. CDR3 length equals 15 residues. The CDR3 here is CASSTPTSGTYEQYF. The CDR3 nucleotides read TGTGCCAGCAGCACCCCGACTAGCGGAACCTACGAGCAGTACTTC.

This sequence joins TRBV19 and TRBJ2-1; D possibly corresponds to TRBD1 (7 bases). Germline CDR1 is LNHDA and CDR2 is SQIVND (reference sequence). V was cut by 7 bases and J by 3 bases, with 22 bases left in between. The CDR3 loop spans 17 amino acids. CDR3 region: CASTPGIRGEYYNEQFF. The DNA for the CDR3 is TGTGCCAGTACCCCCGGGATCAGGGGGGAGTACTACAATGAGCAGTTCTTC.

This clonotype was picked up many times. The rearrangement joins TRBV20-1 to TRBJ2-3, with D perhaps matching TRBD1 (6 bases). Germline CDR1 and CDR2: DFQATT and SNEGSKA (reference sequence). The CDR3 loop spans 12 amino acids. The CDR3 nucleotides read TGCTCTGGGGTCCACAGGGAAGATACGCAGTATTTT. It codes for CSGVHREDTQYF.

This clonotype was seen ten or more times. The rearrangement links TRBV4-3 to TRBJ2-1; 8 bases agree with TRBD2. Trimming removed 1 base from V and 7 bases from J; junction bases left unmatched: 3. The CDR3 sequence is 14 residues long. CDR1 is LGHNA, CDR2 YSLEER, per germline. Written as DNA, the CDR3 is TGCGCCAGCAGCCAAGTGAGCGGGAGTAATGAGCAGTTCTTC. Protein sequence: CASSQVSGSNEQFF.

This clonotype has ten or more counts. The chain recombines TRBV28 with TRBJ1-2; weak D call: TRBD1 (5 bases). Deletions cut 1 base from V and 5 bases from J, with 8 bases between. The CDR3 spans 13 residues. Germline assignment: CDR1 MDHEN and CDR2 SYDVKM. The CDR3 DNA is TGTGCCAGCAGTTTATCCCAGGGTTATGGCTACACCTTC. Amino acid sequence: CASSLSQGYGYTF.

This clonotype was observed a handful of times. At one boundary the junction diverges from the germline segment, which might be a read error. The chain has TRBV11-2 and TRBJ2-7; a weak D match, TRBD1 (6 bases). From germline, CDR1 is SGHAT and CDR2 FQNNGV. This CDR3 has 12 residues. CDR3 DNA: TGTGTCAGCAGCTTACAGGGCTACGAGCAGTACTTC. The encoded protein is CVSSLQGYEQYF.

This clonotype occurred a few times. The CDR3 sequence is CASSAFGNQPQHF. Written as DNA, the CDR3 is TGTGCCAGTAGCGCCTTTGGGAATCAGCCCCAGCATTTT. The V gene is TRBV19, the J gene TRBJ1-5, with no clear D. Germline CDR1 reads LNHDA; CDR2 reads SQIVND (reference sequence). CDR3 length: 13 residues. The V end lost 6 bases, the J end lost 4 bases, and 10 bases lay between the germline ends.

This clonotype came up many times. The chain carries TRBV7-6 and TRBJ1-5; 7 bases line up with TRBD1. Unmatched junction bases numbered 8, after V lost 5 bases and J lost 4 bases. The germline V gene encodes CDR1 SGHVS and CDR2 FNYEAQ. CDR3 size: 15 residues. CDR3 DNA sequence: TGTGCCAGCAGCAGGATCACGGGACAGAATCAGCCCCAGCATTTT. This sequence encodes CASSRITGQNQPQHF.

This clonotype turned up a few times. The chain joins TRBV6-1 to TRBJ1-2; D gene ambiguous. Germline V lookup: CDR1 MNHNS, CDR2 SASEGT. With 6 bases removed from V and 4 bases from J, the gap between germline ends came to 12 bases. The CDR3 is 13 amino acids. The CDR3 region is CASRRESSYGYTF. CDR3 in DNA: TGTGCCAGCAGACGGGAGAGTTCCTATGGCTACACCTTC.